This T cell receptor (beta chain) was sequenced during a study of T cells in Graves' hyperthyroidism and ophthalmopathy. Background on the study: Peripheral blood was acquired at first diagnosis, ahead of any therapy whatsoever.

CDR1 and CDR2 (germline): DFQATT, SNEGSKA (reference sequence). V shed 6 bases and J 0 bases; nucleotides not matched to a gene: 6. This CDR3 spans 17 amino acids. This clonotype was picked up many times. RNA transcripts gave rise to amplified TCR beta CDR3 regions. The HTBI set primed first-round TCR CDR3 RT-PCR. TCRdb processed the multiplex PCR reads anew with MiXCR; each CDR3 protein has one entry. The sample contains around 570,000 distinct CDR3 sequences, about 20% of which appear only once. The V gene is TRBV20-1, the J gene TRBJ2-3, with 16 positions matching TRBD2. Sequenced sample: blood. The sequence was collected from a man aged 40-55 years with Graves' ophthalmopathy. The CDR3 region is CSASGLAGGSSTDTQYF. DNA of the CDR3: TGCAGTGCCTCGGGACTAGCGGGGGGGAGTAGCACAGATACGCAGTATTTT.